The entry below describes one T cell receptor beta chain. This clonotype was found many times. The specificity of this receptor is unknown. Base qualities are not provided; no much larger clone lies one nucleotide away. The CDR3 runs 15 residues from the cysteine to the phenylalanine. Only the CDR3 portion is preserved as DNA: 45 bases, with reading frame beginning at the first base. V sheds 3 bases and J sheds 0 bases, leaving 9 bases between their ends. The run used an Illumina HiSeq 2500. Quantitative 5'-RACE with molecular barcodes was the method used to prepare the TCR beta libraries. The published analysis was carried out like this. To identify disease-linked TCR variants, a new computational method was used, one built on a probabilistic model of VDJ rearrangement. In-frame beta chains were kept once TCRdb had trimmed the public reads at Q25 with fastp and called clones with MiXCR. Identical CDR3 proteins give one entry, which carries the most common genes and DNA. TCRdb's processing, not the authors', yielded these V and J calls. This sample is represented by hundreds of thousands of distinct CDR3 sequences; 10% to 15% of them were singletons. 0.51% of the sample is held by the ten biggest clonotypes.

The entry originates in a study of CD8 T cells in ankylosing spondylitis (dated by TCRdb to 2015 to 2018). As for the study more broadly: The study set out to find disease-linked TCR variants by profiling T cell receptor beta repertoires in ankylosing spondylitis patients and healthy donors. The whole study cohort included about a hundred healthy donors and about two dozen ankylosing spondylitis patients. Samples of peripheral blood were taken, and for ankylosing spondylitis patients, synovial fluid was collected as well. The full study reports these points: A TCR beta motif of eight highly homologous amino acid variants appeared characteristic of blood from ankylosing spondylitis patients. The disease-linked clones had a CD8+ phenotype and were found at relatively low frequencies in peripheral blood. Some of the motif variants had been reported before in the synovial fluid and blood of reactive arthritis patients, a finding that suggests common disease-initiation mechanisms. The disease-linked clones were reported to be significantly enriched in matched synovial fluid samples from ankylosing spondylitis patients.

Sequenced sample: blood, either unsorted or a sorted T cell fraction (not recorded which). The TCR sequence derives from a male donor with ankylosing spondylitis. In this chain, TRBV12-3 or TRBV12-4 is recombined with TRBJ2-1, with the D gene call left open. DNA sequence: TGTGCCAGCAGTTTCGGTACGAGCTCCTACAATGAGCAGTTCTTC. Translated, this is CASSFGTSSYNEQFF.